The next 16 T cell receptor beta chains were all read from a single sample in a study of OX40 agonist ivuxolimab in advanced cancers. The protocol was immunoSEQ multiplex PCR, while the TCRdb copy is restricted to in-frame clones and leaves out a portion. The sample has 75,000 to 100,000 clones, roughly nine tenths seen once. The specimen comprised CD4+ or CD8+ T cells sorted from blood, sampled in a trial of the OX40 agonist ivuxolimab. These receptors were collected from an adult with an advanced solid tumor such as melanoma, head and neck, liver or kidney cancer.

The genes are TRBV4-3 and TRBJ2-7; tentative D call: TRBD2 (6 bases). V shed 1 base and J shed 3 bases, with 10 bases lying between them. This CDR3 contains 14 residues. The germline CDR1 and CDR2 sequences are LGHNA and YSLEER. CDR3 coding DNA: TGCGCCAGCAGCCAAGGGGCGGGAAGCTACGAGCAGTACTTC. As protein: CASSQGAGSYEQYF.

V and J are TRBV6-1 and TRBJ1-4, with D unclear. CDR1 is MNHNS, CDR2 SASEGT, per germline. V lost 9 bases and J lost 7, with 12 bases in between. The CDR3 sequence is 12 residues long. In DNA, the CDR3 is TGTGCCAGTGCCCTTTCGGGTGAAAAACTGTTTTTT. Translation: CASALSGEKLFF.

The V call is TRBV5-1, the J call TRBJ2-7; 7 positions agree with TRBD2. The germline V gene encodes CDR1 SGHRS and CDR2 YFSETQ. The V and J ends lost 4 bases and 6 bases, in that order; junction bases with no gene match: 16. This CDR3 has 16 amino acids. This CDR3 is CASSTGATAGSGEQYF. The CDR3 DNA sequence: TGCGCCAGCAGCACCGGCGCGACAGCGGGAAGTGGCGAGCAGTACTTC.

This rearrangement joins TRBV4-3 to TRBJ2-5; the match to TRBD2 covers 11 bases. Germline assignment: CDR1 LGHNA and CDR2 YSLEER. The CDR3 contains 19 residues. V lost 4 bases, J lost 4 bases, and 17 bases stayed unmatched. CDR3 sequence (DNA): TGCGCCAGCAGCCCGACGCCCCTAGCGGGAGGTGAAGGTGGAGAGACCCAGTACTTC. Its protein is CASSPTPLAGGEGGETQYF.

The chain is built from TRBV5-1 and TRBJ2-7; 7 bases agree with TRBD1. The CDR3 is made up of 13 amino acids. The V and J ends lost 4 bases and 3 bases, in that order; junction bases with no gene match: 4. The V gene's germline CDR1 is SGHRS and CDR2 YFSETQ. The CDR3 here is CASSVRTGYEQYF. The CDR3 bases are TGCGCCAGCAGCGTAAGGACAGGCTACGAGCAGTACTTC.

V is TRBV28 and J is TRBJ2-3; 7 bases fit TRBD1. The ends lost 5 bases at V and 4 bases at J; junction bases unmatched: 3. Germline values: CDR1 MDHEN, CDR2 SYDVKM. The CDR3 has 13 residues. CDR3 sequence (DNA): TGTGCCAGCAGTCCCCAGGGGGCAGATACGCAGTATTTT. Translation: CASSPQGADTQYF.

This clone has a handful of counts. In DNA form, the CDR3 reads TGTGCCAGCAGCTTACACACCCAAGAGACCCAGTACTTC. It yields the protein CASSLHTQETQYF. The genes are TRBV7-9 and TRBJ2-5, with unresolved D. Trimming pared 2 bases from V and 1 base from J, leaving 5 bases between. The germline V gene encodes CDR1 SEHNR and CDR2 FQNEAQ (reference sequence). The CDR3 has 13 amino acids.

The chain recombines TRBV7-9 with TRBJ1-4; 8 nucleotides line up with TRBD1. With 2 bases clipped from V and 8 bases from J, the junction kept 4 bases outside the gene matches. This CDR3 contains 14 residues. Germline values: CDR1 SEHNR, CDR2 FQNEAQ (reference sequence). CDR3: CASSLQGAEEKLFF. The CDR3 DNA reads TGTGCCAGCAGCTTACAGGGGGCAGAAGAAAAACTGTTTTTT.

This rearrangement joins TRBV6-5 to TRBJ2-6; tentative D call: TRBD1 (6 bases). Trimming pared 6 bases from V and 4 bases from J, leaving 7 bases between. CDR1 and CDR2 (germline): MNHEY, SVGAGI. The CDR3 runs to 13 residues. This CDR3 reads CASRGAGANVLTF. The CDR3 DNA sequence: TGTGCCAGCAGGGGGGCCGGGGCCAACGTCCTGACTTTC.

The genes are TRBV6-6 and TRBJ1-1; TRBD1 matches 7 bases. CDR1 and CDR2 from the germline V gene are MNHNY and SVGAGI (reference sequence). V was clipped by 6 bases and J by 4 bases; unmatched bases: 5. This CDR3 region has 13 residues. The CDR3 DNA reads as TGTGCCAGCAGAGTATCAGGGGGCACTGAAGCTTTCTTT. It encodes CASRVSGGTEAFF.

This clone was detected once. The chain joins TRBV2 to TRBJ2-7, with TRBD1 as a possible D gene (6 bases). The CDR3 runs 14 residues. The V gene's germline CDR1 is SNHLY and CDR2 FYNNEI. Trimming removed 6 bases from V and 1 base from J, with 13 bases in between. CDR3 residues: CASRQGGGSYEQYF. The CDR3 DNA is TGTGCCAGCAGACAGGGCGGTGGGTCCTACGAGCAGTACTTC.

The rearrangement uses TRBV5-1 and TRBJ1-4; 9 bases map to TRBD1. Germline-derived CDR1 and CDR2 are SGHRS and YFSETQ. This CDR3 comprises 17 residues. V dropped 2 bases and J dropped 0; count of bases not matched to a gene: 5. The CDR3 nucleotides read TGCGCCAGCAGCTTACTGGGACAGGGTGCAACTAATGAAAAACTGTTTTTT. As protein: CASSLLGQGATNEKLFF.

This clone was seen just once. The chain uses TRBV4-2 and TRBJ1-1, with D maybe TRBD1 (5 bases). CDR3 length: 15 amino acids. Germline values: CDR1 LGHNA, CDR2 YNFKEQ. Trimming removed 5 bases at V and 3 bases at J, with 16 bases between. For the CDR3, the DNA is TGTGCCAGCAGCGTAAACAGGAATGTCGACACTGAAGCTTTCTTT. Its translation is CASSVNRNVDTEAFF.

The genes are TRBV28 and TRBJ2-7; 8 bases match TRBD2. Germline V gene lookup returns CDR1 MDHEN and CDR2 SYDVKM. V was pared by 7 bases and J by 5 bases, with 13 bases of the junction left unmatched. This CDR3 is 15 amino acids long. CDR3 DNA: TGTGCCAGCAACACCAAGGGACTAGGAAAAGACGAGCAGTACTTC. Protein: CASNTKGLGKDEQYF.

J is TRBJ1-1 and V is TRBV6-1; D unresolved. Looked up from germline, CDR1 is MNHNS and CDR2 is SASEGT. The CDR3 is 15 residues long. V was cut by 4 bases and J by 3 bases, with 15 bases left in between. The DNA of the CDR3 is TGTGCCAGCAGTGCGGGCCCGCGCCGAGACACTGAAGCTTTCTTT. It specifies CASSAGPRRDTEAFF.

This rearrangement joins TRBV18 to TRBJ1-5; D not certain. V lost 2 bases to trimming and J lost 0 bases, with 11 bases between them. In germline, CDR1 is KGHSH, CDR2 LQKENI. This CDR3 has 16 residues. The CDR3 protein is CASSPDPYNSNQPQHF. CDR3 in DNA: TGTGCCAGCTCACCAGACCCATACAATAGCAATCAGCCCCAGCATTTT. The complete variable domain, with remaining parts taken from reference TRBV18 and TRBJ1-5, reads NAGVMQNPRHLVRRRGQEARLRCSPMKGHSHVYWYRQLPEEGLKFMVYLQKENIIDESGMPKERFSAEFPKEGPSILRIQQVVRGDSAAYFCASSPDPYNSNQPQHFGDGTRLSIL.